This T cell receptor beta chain was retrieved from a study of blood T cells in healthy people across ages. Study conclusions and caveats: Those diversity estimates obtained from one million T cells were thought to be underestimates.

Next came a second PCR, run for about 6 to 11 cycles, which used a sample-barcoded 5' primer along with a J-beta primer mix. TCRdb re-analysed the 5' RACE reads in MiXCR, keeping a single row per CDR3 protein. The sample comprises 600,000 to 850,000 distinct CDR3 sequences, around 46% of which are singletons, and roughly 19% rests with the top ten. Remarks on this clonotype: Its antigen is unidentified.

Trimming shortened V by 0 bases and J by 2 bases, and 14 bases separated the two germline ends. The CDR3 has 17 residues. Germline CDR1 ENHRY, CDR2 SYGVKD. This chain links TRBV10-3 with TRBJ1-5, with D maybe TRBD1 (5 bases). The source is an older woman in good health. The sequenced sample consisted of blood. This CDR3 is CAISESRGGRGNQPQHF. DNA of the CDR3: TGTGCCATCAGTGAGTCGCGGGGGGGACGGGGCAATCAGCCCCAGCATTTT.